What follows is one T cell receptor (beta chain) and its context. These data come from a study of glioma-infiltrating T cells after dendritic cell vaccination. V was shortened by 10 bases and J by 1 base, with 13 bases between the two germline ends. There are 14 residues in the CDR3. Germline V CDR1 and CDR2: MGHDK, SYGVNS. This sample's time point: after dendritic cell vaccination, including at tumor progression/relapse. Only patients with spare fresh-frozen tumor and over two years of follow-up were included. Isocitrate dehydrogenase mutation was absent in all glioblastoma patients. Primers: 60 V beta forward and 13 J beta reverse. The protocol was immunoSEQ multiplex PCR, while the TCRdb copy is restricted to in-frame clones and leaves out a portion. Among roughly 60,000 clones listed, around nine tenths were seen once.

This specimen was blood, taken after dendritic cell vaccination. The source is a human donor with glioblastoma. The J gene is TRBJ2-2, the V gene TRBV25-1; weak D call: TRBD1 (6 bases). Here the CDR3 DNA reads TGTGCCACCTCCGACAGGCTGAACACCGGGGAGCTGTTTTTT. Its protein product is CATSDRLNTGELFF.